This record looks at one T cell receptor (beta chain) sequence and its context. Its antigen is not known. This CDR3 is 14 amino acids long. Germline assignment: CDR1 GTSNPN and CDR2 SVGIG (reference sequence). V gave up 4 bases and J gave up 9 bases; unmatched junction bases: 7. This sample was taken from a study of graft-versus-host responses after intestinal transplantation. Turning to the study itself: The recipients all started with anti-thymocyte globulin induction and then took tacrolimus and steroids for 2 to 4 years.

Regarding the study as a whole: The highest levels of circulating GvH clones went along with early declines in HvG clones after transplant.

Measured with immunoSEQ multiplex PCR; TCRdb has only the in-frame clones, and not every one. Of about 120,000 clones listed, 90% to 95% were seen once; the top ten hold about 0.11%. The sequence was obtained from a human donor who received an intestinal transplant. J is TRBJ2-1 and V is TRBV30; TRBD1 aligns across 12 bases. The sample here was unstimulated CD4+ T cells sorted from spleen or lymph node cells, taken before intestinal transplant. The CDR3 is CAWTLGTGGTEQFF. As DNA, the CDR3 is TGTGCCTGGACCCTCGGGACAGGGGGCACTGAGCAGTTCTTC.